This T cell receptor beta chain originates from a study of graft-versus-host responses after intestinal transplantation. Repertoires were generated with immunoSEQ multiplex PCR, while TCRdb's copy carries only in-frame clones and drops some. The sample consists of several thousand clones, 20% to 25% of them appearing once. The source of this sequence is a human patient who was an organ donor for intestinal transplantation. Material: alloreactive CD4+ T cells from a mixed lymphocyte reaction culture, obtained before transplantation. Subset of the sample: CFSE-low proliferating T cells sorted from approximately six-day pre-transplant mixed lymphocyte reaction (GvH or HvG direction).

The CDR3 coding sequence is TGTGCCAGCAGCCAGGACAGGGCTCAGCCCCAGCATTTT. It is translated as CASSQDRAQPQHF. J is TRBJ1-5 and V is TRBV7-2; 8 bases map to TRBD1. With V trimmed by 5 bases and J by 6 bases, 3 bases remained unmatched. CDR3 size: 13 residues. CDR1 and CDR2 from the germline V gene are SGHTA and FQGNSA.